There are many counts of the clone carrying this T cell receptor (beta chain). Antigen: not known. The data were taken from a study of human T cells and chemical hapten exposure. Whole-study findings and limits: The immune response of these alopecia patients might not match healthy individuals'.

CDR3 length: 12 amino acids. V lost 0 bases and J lost 7, with 7 bases in between. Germline lookup yields CDR1 DFQATT and CDR2 SNEGSKA (reference sequence). Time point of the sample: patch test 2, 6 weeks after DPC sensitization. Documented treatment: therapeutic diphenylcyclopropenone sensitization with weekly scalp DPC. Suited to DPC and affected by alopecia, the donors ranged from 18 to 70 years old. TCRdb reanalysed the RACE reads using MiXCR and keeps one entry per CDR3 protein. The sample contains around 80,000 distinct CDR3 sequences, approximately 6.6% of which appear only once. The sequence derives from a woman aged 30 to 39 with alopecia areata. Some clones in this sample may be carry-over from other donors' samples. Source: whole blood, taken in connection with sensitization to the hapten diphenylcyclopropenone (DPC). V gene TRBV20-1 combines with J gene TRBJ1-3; D is uncertain. CDR3 sequence: CSARDFVNTIYF. The CDR3 region has the DNA TGCAGTGCTAGAGATTTTGTCAACACCATATATTTT.